The present T cell receptor (beta chain) was sequenced within a study of T cells in Graves' hyperthyroidism and ophthalmopathy. Researchers took RNA transcripts and amplified the TCR beta CDR3 regions from them. Researchers ran a first-round RT-PCR on the TCR CDR3 using the HTBI primer set. MiXCR, applied by TCRdb to the multiplex PCR reads, yields one record per CDR3 protein. The sample has approximately 640,000 distinct CDR3 sequences, just under 45% seen once. Uncontrolled infection, other autoimmune disease, pregnancy and lactation each barred patients from inclusion. From germline, CDR1 is SEHNR and CDR2 FQNEAQ (reference sequence). There are 16 residues in the CDR3. Unmatched junction bases numbered 8, after V lost 4 bases and J lost 4 bases. In this sample, this clonotype turned up many times. Its antigen is not known. The study's findings and limits: The model anticipated ophthalmopathy a median about six months pre-onset.

This TCR was recovered from an adult man with Graves' disease, either hyperthyroidism or ophthalmopathy (not recorded which). The sample was peripheral blood or thyroid tissue (not recorded which). The gene calls are TRBV7-9 and TRBJ2-5; 11 bases align to TRBD1. This CDR3 reads CASSSWTGGVLETQYF. The DNA of the CDR3 is TGTGCCAGCAGCTCCTGGACAGGGGGCGTTTTAGAGACCCAGTACTTC.